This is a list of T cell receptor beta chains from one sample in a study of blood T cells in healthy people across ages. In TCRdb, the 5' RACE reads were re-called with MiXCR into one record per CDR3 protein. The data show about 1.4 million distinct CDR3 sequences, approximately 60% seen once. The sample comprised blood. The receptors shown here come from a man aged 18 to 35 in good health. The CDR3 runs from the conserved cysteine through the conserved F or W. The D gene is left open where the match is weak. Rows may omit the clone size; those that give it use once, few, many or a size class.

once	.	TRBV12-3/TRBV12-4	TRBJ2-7	CASSSGEPYEQYF	TGTGCCAGCAGTTCCGGGGAACCCTACGAGCAGTACTTC
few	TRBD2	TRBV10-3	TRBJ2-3	CAIRKTSGDTDTQYF	TGTGCCATCAGAAAGACTAGCGGGGACACAGATACGCAGTATTTT
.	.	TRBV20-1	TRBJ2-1	CSARGEKGYNEQFF	TGCAGTGCTAGAGGAGAAAAAGGTTACAATGAGCAGTTCTTC
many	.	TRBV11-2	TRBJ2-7	CASSPGRDYEQYF	TGTGCCAGCAGTCCTGGACGGGACTACGAGCAGTACTTC
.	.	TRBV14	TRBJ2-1	CASSIQNDNEQFF	TGTGCCAGCAGCATCCAGAACGACAATGAGCAGTTCTTC
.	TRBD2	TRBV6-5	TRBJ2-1	CASTPGLAGLSYNEQFF	TGTGCCAGCACTCCGGGACTAGCGGGGCTCTCCTACAATGAGCAGTTCTTC
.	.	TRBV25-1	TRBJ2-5	CASSPTPITGKETQYF	TGTGCCAGCAGTCCAACACCGATAACAGGGAAAGAGACCCAGTACTTC
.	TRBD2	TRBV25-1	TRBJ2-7	CASSGTTGTKYYEQYF	TGTGCCAGCAGTGGAACGACCGGGACTAAATACTACGAGCAGTACTTC
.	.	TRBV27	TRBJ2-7	CASSRGSSGPEQYF	TGTGCCAGCAGTCGCGGGTCCAGCGGGCCCGAGCAGTACTTC
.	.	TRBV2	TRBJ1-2	CASSVASKVTGYTF	TGTGCCAGCAGTGTTGCCTCCAAGGTGACGGGCTACACCTTC
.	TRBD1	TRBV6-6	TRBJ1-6	CASSYATGNSPLHF	TGTGCCAGCAGTTACGCGACAGGGAATTCACCCCTCCACTTT
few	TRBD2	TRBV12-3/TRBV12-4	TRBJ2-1	CASSLYASGLANEQFF	TGTGCCAGCAGTTTGTATGCTAGCGGGTTGGCCAATGAGCAGTTCTTC
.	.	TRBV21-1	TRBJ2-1	CASSKGEGAASGSYEQFF	TGTGCCAGCAGCAAAGGCGAGGGAGCGGCTAGCGGGAGCTATGAGCAGTTCTTC
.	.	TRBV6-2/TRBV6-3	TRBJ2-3	CASRSMEPDTQYF	TGTGCCAGCAGATCCATGGAGCCAGATACGCAGTATTTT
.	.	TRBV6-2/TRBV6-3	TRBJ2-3	CASNIVTAGGTQYF	TGTGCCAGCAATATTGTGACGGCGGGCGGTACGCAGTATTTT
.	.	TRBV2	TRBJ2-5	CASSGSSTSETQYF	TGTGCCAGCAGTGGGAGTTCAACTTCCGAGACCCAGTACTTC
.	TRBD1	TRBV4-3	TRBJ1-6	CASSQDRGRGPLPLHF	TGCGCCAGCAGCCAAGATAGGGGCAGGGGGCCCTTACCCCTCCACTTT
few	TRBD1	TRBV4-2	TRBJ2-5	CASSQSGGEETQYF	TGTGCCAGCAGCCAATCAGGGGGCGAGGAGACCCAGTACTTC
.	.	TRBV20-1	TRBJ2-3	CSHPGGPTDTQYF	TGCAGCCACCCAGGGGGGCCGACAGATACGCAGTATTTT
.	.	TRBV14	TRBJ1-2	CASSPIGLPTAVYGYTF	TGTGCCAGCAGCCCGATCGGACTCCCAACGGCAGTCTATGGCTACACCTTC
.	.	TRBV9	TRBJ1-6	CASSVAAGASSPLHF	TGTGCCAGCAGCGTAGCAGCGGGGGCCAGCTCACCCCTCCACTTT
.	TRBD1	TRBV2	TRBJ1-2	CASSEETFGAGGLYGYTF	TGTGCCAGCAGTGAAGAGACTTTTGGGGCAGGGGGACTCTATGGCTACACCTTC
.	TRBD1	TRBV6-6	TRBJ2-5	CASSTDRESETQYF	TGTGCCAGCAGCACGGACAGGGAATCGGAGACCCAGTACTTC
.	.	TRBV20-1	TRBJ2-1	CSASTSFPGNEQFF	TGCAGTGCCTCTACTAGTTTTCCGGGCAATGAGCAGTTCTTC
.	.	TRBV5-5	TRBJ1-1	CASSPSMGAEAFF	TGTGCCAGCAGCCCCTCAATGGGGGCTGAAGCTTTCTTT
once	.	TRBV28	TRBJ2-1	CASHTFKQGSYNEQFF	TGTGCCAGCCATACCTTCAAACAGGGCTCCTACAATGAGCAGTTCTTC
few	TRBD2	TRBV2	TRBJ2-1	CASREGLAAYNEQFF	TGTGCCAGCAGAGAGGGACTAGCGGCGTACAATGAGCAGTTCTTC